This is a list of T cell receptor beta chains from one sample in a study of tumor-infiltrating lymphocytes in primary liver carcinoma. TCRdb reprocessed the multiplex PCR reads via MiXCR and lists one record per CDR3 protein. The sample carries about 74,000 distinct CDR3 sequences, about 70% recorded once. Sequenced material: liver tumor tissue from sampling region 4. Receptors originate from a man between 35 and 55 years old with primary liver carcinoma and hepatitis B virus infection. Both conserved end residues are part of each CDR3. A D gene is named only where the DNA matches it firmly. The size field is filled for only some rows; it gives once, few, many or a size class.

V gene	clone size	D gene	J gene	CDR3 protein	CDR3 DNA
TRBV28	.	.	TRBJ2-7	CASSLTGVEQYF	TGTGCCAGCAGCCTGACGGGCGTCGAGCAGTACTTC
TRBV6-4	.	TRBD1	TRBJ2-1	CASSDRQGLGNEQLF	TGTGCCAGCAGTGATCGACAGGGATTAGGGAATGAGCAGCTCTTC
TRBV28	.	.	TRBJ2-7	CASSPPCGVDEQYF	TGTGCCAGCAGTCCCCCGTGTGGGGTAGACGAGCAGTACTTC
TRBV5-1	.	TRBD1	TRBJ2-5	CASSWSWTGDETQHF	TGCGCCAGCAGCTGGTCCTGGACAGGGGATGAGACCCAGCACTTC
TRBV4-1	.	.	TRBJ2-2	CASSHWRGVNTGEPFF	TGCGCCAGCAGCCACTGGAGGGGGGTGAACACCGGGGAGCCGTTTTTT
TRBV11-2	.	.	TRBJ2-4	CASCLDSRLTKNIQYF	TGTGCCAGCTGCTTAGATTCGAGGCTAACCAAAAACATTCAGTACTTC
TRBV6-2/TRBV6-3	once	.	TRBJ2-7	CASSPASGLGGFYEQYF	TGTGCCAGTAGCCCCGCTTCCGGGCTCGGTGGATTCTACGAGCAGTACTTC
TRBV28	many	.	TRBJ2-7	CASSLIELPYEQYF	TGTGCCAGCAGTTTAATTGAACTACCCTACGAGCAGTACTTC
TRBV6-5	many	TRBD1	TRBJ1-2	CASREPGQNYGYTF	TGTGCCAGCAGGGAACCGGGACAGAACTATGGCTACACCTTC
TRBV4-2	.	.	TRBJ1-6	CASSRLDNENSPLRF	TGTGCCAGCAGTCGCTTGGACAATGAGAATTCACCCCTCCGCTTT
TRBV24-1	.	.	TRBJ2-3	CAISEGTDTQYF	TGTGCCATCAGTGAGGGGACAGATACGCAGTATTTT
TRBV7-9	.	TRBD2	TRBJ2-7	CASSLGLAAFTYEHYF	TGTGCCAGCAGCTTAGGGCTAGCGGCCTTCACCTACGAGCACTACTTC
TRBV11-2	.	.	TRBJ2-1	CAGSLNDAYERFF	TGTGCCGGCAGCTTAAATGATGCCTATGAGAGGTTCTTC
TRBV10-3	.	TRBD2	TRBJ2-1	CVISGVPGLVGEQLF	TGTGTCATCAGCGGGGTCCCGGGACTAGTCGGTGAGCAGCTCTTC
TRBV10-3	.	.	TRBJ1-5	CAISTDSYQPQHF	TGTGCCATCAGTACGGACAGCTATCAGCCCCAGCATTTT
TRBV7-9	.	.	TRBJ1-5	CASRQGTSVTDTQHF	TGTGCCAGCAGGCAAGGGACTAGCGTCACAGATACGCAGCATTTT
TRBV7-2	.	.	TRBJ2-7	CTNSYGGYEQYF	TGTACCAACAGCTACGGGGGCTACGAGCAGTACTTC
TRBV11-2	.	.	TRBJ2-1	CASSHTDGRLARPNEQFF	TGTGCCAGCAGCCATACAGATGGGAGATTAGCGAGACCCAATGAGCAGTTCTTC
TRBV6-1	few	TRBD2	TRBJ2-7	CASSYSGTYEQYF	TGTGCCAGCAGCTATAGCGGGACCTACGAGCAGTACTTC
TRBV12-3/TRBV12-4	medium-sized	TRBD1	TRBJ1-2	CASSLRDRPFYGYTF	TGTGCCAGCAGTTTAAGGGACAGGCCCTTCTATGGCTACACCTTC
TRBV24-1	many	.	TRBJ1-2	CATSDRLANYGYTF	TGTGCCACCAGTGATAGGTTAGCTAACTATGGCTACACCTTC
TRBV4-1	few	TRBD1	TRBJ1-5	CASGRTTGDQPQHF	TGCGCCAGCGGCCGGACAACAGGGGATCAGCCCCAGCATTTT
TRBV5-1	.	.	TRBJ2-3	CASSVGQENKDTQYF	TGCGCCAGCAGCGTTGGTCAGGAGAACAAGGATACGCAGTATTTT
TRBV28	.	.	TRBJ2-7	CASRGAGSSHEQYF	TGTGCCAGCAGGGGTGCGGGGAGCTCCCACGAGCAGTACTTC
TRBV29-1	.	.	TRBJ1-1	CSAQKLTRDGEAFF	TGCAGCGCCCAGAAGCTGACCAGGGATGGTGAAGCTTTCTTT
TRBV12-3/TRBV12-4	.	.	TRBJ2-7	CDSSRMGGEQYF	TGTGACAGCAGTCGGATGGGTGGGGAGCAGTATTTC
TRBV6-2/TRBV6-3	.	TRBD2	TRBJ2-1	CVRSYCGRGSYNEQFF	TGTGTCAGGAGTTACTGTGGGAGGGGCTCCTACAATGAGCAGTTCTTC
TRBV4-2	.	.	TRBJ2-2	CASSQESGVDTGELFF	TGTGCCAGCAGCCAAGAGTCAGGGGTCGACACCGGAGAGCTGTTTTTT
TRBV29-1	once	TRBD1	TRBJ2-7	CSIEEEGQGVHEQYF	TGCAGCATTGAAGAAGAAGGACAGGGAGTCCACGAGCAGTACTTC
TRBV4-1	.	.	TRBJ1-2	CASSQGSTTPNYGYTF	TGCGCCAGCAGCCAAGGCTCCACGACTCCCAACTATGGCTACACCTTC
TRBV25-1	.	.	TRBJ2-1	CASSETNYEQFF	TGTGCCAGCAGTGAGACCAACTACGAGCAGTTCTTC
TRBV6-2/TRBV6-3	.	.	TRBJ2-3	CASSYLGHNTDTQYF	TGTGCCAGCAGCTACCTCGGACATAACACAGATACGCAGTATTTT
TRBV6-5	once	TRBD1	TRBJ1-5	CASRLRGRLQPQHF	TGTGCCAGTAGGCTCAGGGGGCGACTTCAGCCCCAGCATTTT
TRBV10-3	.	.	TRBJ2-7	CATSISVGLDEQYF	TGTGCCACGTCGATCAGCGTGGGCCTGGACGAGCAGTACTTC
TRBV4-2	.	.	TRBJ1-2	CASNQATGGYTF	TGTGCCAGCAACCAAGCGACGGGTGGCTACACCTTC
TRBV10-3	.	.	TRBJ1-6	CAIMQGLELPLHF	TGTGCCATCATGCAGGGGTTAGAATTACCCCTCCACTTT
TRBV19	few	.	TRBJ2-7	CASSMQQGGPYEQYF	TGTGCCAGTAGTATGCAACAGGGAGGCCCCTACGAGCAGTACTTC
TRBV29-1	.	TRBD1	TRBJ2-7	CSVDLGRQGSNYEQYF	TGCAGCGTTGATCTGGGTCGACAGGGATCGAATTACGAGCAGTACTTC
TRBV2	.	.	TRBJ2-6	CAGSLSGANVLTF	TGTGCCGGTTCCCTCTCTGGGGCCAACGTCCTGACTTTC
TRBV11-2	.	.	TRBJ2-1	CASSSVGPGNEQFF	TGTGCTAGTAGTTCAGTGGGCCCTGGGAATGAGCAGTTCTTC
TRBV7-8	.	.	TRBJ2-1	CASSFLELSSADSYNEQFF	TGTGCCAGCAGCTTTCTAGAACTGTCTAGCGCTGACTCCTACAATGAGCAGTTCTTC
TRBV6-6	once	.	TRBJ1-4	CVSSYSRVMNEKLFF	TGTGTCAGCAGTTACAGCAGGGTGATGAATGAAAAACTGTTTTTT
TRBV5-4	.	.	TRBJ2-1	CASIRGGTDRAADEQFF	TGTGCCAGCATCCGTGGGGGCACCGACCGCGCAGCCGATGAGCAGTTCTTC
TRBV28	.	.	TRBJ2-7	CASNLTGTEQYF	TGTGCCAGCAACCTGACAGGCACCGAGCAGTACTTC
TRBV11-2	.	TRBD2	TRBJ2-7	CASSSSVGLAGGGYMQYF	TGTGCCAGCAGCTCATCCGTTGGACTAGCGGGAGGGGGGTACATGCAGTACTTC
TRBV12-3/TRBV12-4	many	.	TRBJ2-5	CASSRGGLEETQYF	TGTGCCAGCAGCAGGGGAGGGCTAGAGGAGACCCAGTACTTC
TRBV7-2	.	.	TRBJ1-6	CASRPPGGANSPLHF	TGTGCCAGCAGACCCCCCGGAGGGGCAAATTCACCCCTCCACTTT
TRBV11-2	.	.	TRBJ2-3	CDSSLGSDSSTDTQYF	TGTGACAGCAGTTTAGGTTCGGATTCTAGCACAGATACGCAGTATTTT
TRBV20-1	.	TRBD2	TRBJ2-7	CSAGGVALYEQYF	TGCAGTGCCGGGGGGGTAGCGCTCTACGAGCAGTACTTC
TRBV19	.	.	TRBJ2-7	CASSPRDSKRQYF	TGTGCCAGTAGTCCCCGGGACTCCAAGCGGCAGTACTTC
TRBV5-4	many	.	TRBJ2-3	CASSKPGVTSTDTQYF	TGTGCCAGCAGCAAACCAGGGGTCACTAGCACAGATACGCAGTATTTT
TRBV3-1	.	.	TRBJ2-3	CASSQARGNTQYF	TGTGCCAGCAGCCAAGCCCGGGGAAATACGCAGTATTTT
TRBV5-1	.	.	TRBJ1-5	CASSYGDGVQPKHF	TGCGCCAGCAGCTATGGGGACGGGGTTCAGCCCAAGCATTTT
TRBV5-4	.	TRBD1	TRBJ2-2	CGSSLGQGNTGELFF	TGTGGCAGCAGCTTGGGACAGGGGAACACAGGGGAGCTGTTTTTT
TRBV4-1	.	.	TRBJ2-7	CASSQKDGFEQYF	TGCGCCAGCAGCCAAAAAGATGGTTTCGAGCAGTACTTC
TRBV10-2	.	.	TRBJ1-6	CDNSESSSYNSLLHF	TGCGACAACAGTGAGTCCAGCTCCTATAATTCACTCCTCCACTTT
TRBV11-2	few	.	TRBJ2-7	CASSITDGAYEQYF	TGTGCTAGCAGCATAACCGACGGGGCCTACGAGCAGTACTTC
TRBV7-8	.	TRBD1	TRBJ1-3	CASSPTGTGVSGKTIYF	TGTGCCAGCAGCCCCACCGGGACAGGAGTCTCTGGAAAGACCATATATTTT
TRBV28	many	TRBD1	TRBJ2-7	CASRPTRGPTSYEQYF	TGTGCCAGCAGACCGACCAGGGGGCCCACCTCCTACGAGCAGTACTTC
TRBV10-1	.	.	TRBJ2-7	CASHEVRVGGNYEQYF	TGCGCCTCGCATGAAGTCAGGGTCGGAGGCAACTACGAGCAGTACTTC